The following is a TCR beta chain sequence with its context. This specimen belongs to a study of CD8 T cells in Susac syndrome. Germline V gene data show CDR1 as MNHEY and CDR2 as SMNVEV (reference sequence). CDR3 size: 14 residues. The V end was cut by 7 bases, the J end by 3 bases, with 15 bases between. Reverse transcription used roughly 0.45 to 1 ug RNA and random hexamers. The amplification used immunoSEQ multiplex PCR on TCR beta CDR3; it spanned 54 Vbeta and 13 Jbeta. TCRdb redid the calling of the immunoSEQ multiplex PCR reads with MiXCR, one entry per CDR3 protein. In the table there are about 84,000 distinct CDR3 sequences, approximately 92% of which are singletons. CD8+ and CD4+ T cells from blood underwent TCR beta sequencing, which was carried out in a high-throughput format. Controls were healthy donors (matched for age and sex). Purification of the CD8+ and CD4+ T cells relied on negative isolation, and TEMRA cells underwent FACS enrichment.

The receptor comes from a human donor in good health. Sequenced: CD8+ T cells from PBMCs. The chain has TRBV27 and TRBJ1-1; D may be TRBD1 (5 bases). CDR3 sequence: CASNPVRGDTEAFF. CDR3 sequence (DNA): TGTGCCAGCAACCCCGTGAGGGGAGACACTGAAGCTTTCTTT.